Sequencing of this T cell receptor beta chain was carried out in a study of blood T cell repertoires in COVID-19. Source study methods: Estimation of nucleated cell counts was performed using reference gene primer amplification. TCRdb keeps only in-frame clones here, not all; method: immunoSEQ multiplex PCR. The V and J calls and clone size are taken from that table; D and trimming were inferred from the DNA. The sample has about 280,000 clones, around 85% seen once. The TCR comes from a man aged 50 or older with active or convalescent COVID-19. What was sequenced was peripheral blood.

CDR3: CASSLPPGGEANYGYTF. CDR3 sequence (DNA): TGTGCCAGCAGCTTGCCTCCCGGGGGGGAGGCTAACTATGGCTACACCTTC. The chain joins TRBV5-6 to TRBJ1-2; the D gene is possibly TRBD1 (5 bases). Germline V gene lookup returns CDR1 SGHDT and CDR2 YYEEEE. V was cut by 1 base and J by 0 bases, with 16 bases left in between. The CDR3 runs 17 residues.